This TCR beta chain originates from a study of T cell clonotyping in hematopoietic cell transplantation. General study findings and limits: Few recipient clonotypes overlapped donors; over 97% were de novo at given depth. Pathologically expanded recipient clonotypes increased progressively from day 30 to day 180 as diversity fell. Higher Inverse Simpson Index values in graft donor and pretransplant recipient predicted broader posttransplant TCR diversity.

This table comes from immunoSEQ multiplex PCR, and its TCRdb copy is limited to in-frame clones, with some not included. The sample carries about 2,700 clones, roughly 79% recorded once. About this clone itself: Its antigen is unidentified.

V gave up 0 bases and J gave up 0 bases, with 12 bases separating them. From germline, CDR1 is SGHVS and CDR2 FQNEAQ. There are 16 residues in the CDR3. Sequenced here: peripheral blood mononuclear cells, sampled 180 days after allogeneic stem cell transplant. The receptor was isolated from a male patient aged 55-69 years who had an allogeneic stem cell transplant, so T cells may come from the graft donor. Some clones in this sample may be carry-over from other donors' samples. This chain connects TRBV7-8 to TRBJ2-7; the D is unclear. CDR3 coding DNA: TGTGCCAGCAGCTTAGCACGGACCCAGAGCTCCTACGAGCAGTACTTC. As protein: CASSLARTQSSYEQYF.